In its sample, the clone carrying this TCR beta chain was seen a few times. Its antigen is not identified. These data belong to a study of CD8 T cells in ankylosing spondylitis. For TCR beta, libraries came from quantitative 5'-RACE with molecular barcodes. MiXCR was run by TCRdb on the 5' RACE reads, yielding one entry per CDR3 protein. The table records about 220,000 distinct CDR3 sequences, about 10% of them present only once. Overall study findings and caveats: As for the disease-linked clones, they showed a CD8+ phenotype and occurred at relatively low frequencies in peripheral blood.

CDR3 size: 15 residues. Per germline, CDR1 MDHEN and CDR2 SYDVKM. The V end lost 3 bases, the J end lost 7 bases, and 13 bases lay between the germline ends. This receptor was taken from a male donor with ankylosing spondylitis or in good health (not recorded which). Source material: blood, either unsorted or a sorted T cell fraction (not recorded which). The rearrangement joins TRBV28 to TRBJ1-6; the D gene is possibly TRBD1 (5 bases). This CDR3 is CASSFPQGSNSPLHF. CDR3 nucleotide sequence: TGTGCCAGCAGTTTTCCCCAGGGTAGCAATTCACCCCTCCACTTT.